The clone carrying this T cell receptor beta chain was seen only a few times. Its antigen is not identified. This sample is part of a study of T cells in Graves' hyperthyroidism and ophthalmopathy. Whole-study findings and limits: Most thyroid clonotypes with frequency above 0.001 were detected in blood.

It was RNA transcripts that yielded the amplified TCR beta CDR3 regions. With the HTBI primer set, the TCR CDR3 went through a first round of RT-PCR. MiXCR was run by TCRdb on the multiplex PCR reads, yielding one entry per CDR3 protein. The table lists approximately 360,000 distinct CDR3 sequences, roughly 25% of them singletons. Germline V CDR1 and CDR2: MGHRA, YSYEKL. V lost 1 base, J lost 7 bases, and 6 bases stayed unmatched. This CDR3 has 15 residues. V is TRBV4-1 and J is TRBJ2-1, with 8 bases that match TRBD2. The sequencing sample was made of blood. The sequence came from a man aged 45-65 years with Graves' hyperthyroidism. CDR3 in amino acids: CASSQGGRTLNEQFF. In DNA, the CDR3 is TGCGCCAGCAGCCAAGGCGGGAGGACCCTAAATGAGCAGTTCTTC.